This TCR beta chain comes out of a study of blood T cell repertoires in COVID-19. At the level of the study: COVID-19 samples collected from the United States, Italy and Spain covered acute and convalescent phases. PBMCs, B-cell-depleted T cells, or T cells were the source of the cDNA or gDNA that made up the material.

The CDR3 runs 14 residues. The V and J ends lost 8 bases and 0 bases respectively, with 14 bases between them. CDR1 GTSNPN and CDR2 SVGIG come from the germline V gene (reference sequence). In the original processing: How many nucleated cells were present was estimated from reference gene primer amplification. The method was immunoSEQ multiplex PCR; TCRdb's version includes in-frame clones alone and lacks a portion of them. Clone size and the V and J calls come from that table; the DNA yielded D and trimming. In the table there are 150,000 to 200,000 clones, about 86% of which are singletons. The table lists this clone with a few counts.

Sequenced: peripheral blood. This chain connects TRBV30 to TRBJ1-3; D ambiguous. This clonotype was sampled from a woman over 75 with acute or convalescent COVID-19. In DNA form, the CDR3 reads TGTGCCGGCCGGTCCGGGATCTCTGGAAACACCATATATTTT. It is translated as CAGRSGISGNTIYF.